Sequencing of this T cell receptor (beta chain) was carried out in a study of blood T cells in healthy people across ages (dated by TCRdb to the mid-2010s). About the full investigation: In model experiments, roughly one uniquely barcoded TCR beta cDNA molecule per two T cells was captured by template switching. Donors of different ages were randomly distributed across sequencing lanes to avoid experimental bias. Donors were grouped into four age groups: young (average roughly 17 years), middle-aged (39), aged (around 62) and long-lived (around 80). Two additional independent replicas of 1 million unique cDNA reads from the same blood draw were analyzed for two donors (one aged 18 to 29 and one aged 80 or older). To track age-related changes in TCR beta repertoire diversity, the study relied on deep sequencing normalized with unique cDNA molecular identifiers.

The library was built by means of 5' RACE. The data were produced on an Illumina HiSeq 2500. A second PCR of roughly 7 to 12 cycles was performed with a sample-barcoded 5' primer and a J-beta primer mix. A unique molecular identifier was introduced onto each TCR beta cDNA molecule by a template-switch 5' adaptor carrying 12 random nucleotides. At least 2.5 million CDR3-containing paired-end reads were obtained from each sample. First-strand cDNA was synthesized from all RNA with the Mint cDNA synthesis kit, primed by a TRBC-specific oligonucleotide. Following uracil-DNA glycosylase treatment, a first 18-cycle PCR with universal primers M1SS and BC2_uni_R was performed on all cDNA. On the authors' methods: Each sample was normalized by randomly selecting 1 million high-quality reads, each carrying a distinct molecular identifier. Reads sharing molecular identifiers were discarded rather than binned into consensus sequences. MiTCR, set to a Q25 quality threshold and the strictest error-elimination algorithm, was used for CDR3 identification, clonotype clustering and error correction. A nonparametric unseen species model using Euler transformation provided a lower-bound estimate of total TCR beta diversity. TCRdb trimmed the raw reads at Q25, called clones with MiXCR and kept productive beta chains. Every entry covers one CDR3 protein and lists the most common genes and DNA from its rows. TCRdb's processing, not the authors' own work, is the source of the V and J calls. For this sample the table gives approximately 800,000 distinct CDR3 sequences, of which 40% to 65% were detected only once. The top ten hold roughly 37% of the sample.

The donors were some 39 Caucasian individuals from Russia, aged roughly 6 to 100 years, who were systemically healthy. Roughly 9.5 milliliters of peripheral blood were drawn from each donor into EDTA-treated Vacutainer tubes. PBMCs were isolated by Ficoll-Paque density-gradient centrifugation, with at least 7 million obtained per sample. Trizol reagent was used to extract total RNA from PBMCs, with at least 5 micrograms per sample. For every donor, an aliquot of PBMCs went through flow cytometry to measure the percentages of naive CD45RAhigh/CD27high T cells. Reading the germline V gene gives CDR1 MGHDK and CDR2 SYGVNS. From the cysteine up to the phenylalanine, the CDR3 has a length of 15 residues. Only the CDR3 DNA is retained, 45 bases long and in frame from the first base. V is clipped by 6 bases and J by 12 bases, and the sequence between their germline boundaries is 24 bases long. The full study reports these points: As age increased, observed TCR beta diversity per million T cells dropped in a roughly linear way, and a significant reduction was already evident by age approximately 40. Observed TCR beta diversity correlated strongly with the percentage of naive T cells measured by flow cytometry. Total diversity estimates from one million sequenced T cells were considered lower bounds and underestimates. Compared with the aged group, more naive CD4+ T cells, fewer expanded clones and increased TCR diversity were shown by the long-lived group, suggesting age selection. Conclusive comparison of naive and antigen-experienced compartments was prevented by the profiling of bulk unsorted PBMCs. Because donor CMV infection status was unknown, age-related changes in expanded clonotypes were potentially confounded.

Comment on this clonotype: The antigen it recognizes is unknown. It has no much larger one-base neighbor in the sample; base qualities were not kept.

The chain was built from TRBV25-1 and TRBJ2-1; TRBD2 is a weak D gene call, 5 bases matching. This sequence originates from an elderly man in good health. The sequenced sample consisted of blood. The CDR3 reads as follows: CASSPRGPSLPWQFF. The DNA is TGTGCCAGCAGCCCTCGCGGGCCATCCCTACCCTGGCAGTTCTTC.